This is a list of T cell receptor beta chains from one sample in a study of cytomegalovirus exposure and HLA in healthy donors. Assay: immunoSEQ multiplex PCR; the TCRdb copy retains only in-frame clones and omits some. The table records around 150,000 clones, around 77% of them present only once. Sequenced input: PBMCs. These receptors came from a middle-aged woman in good health and CMV-seronegative. The CDR3 runs from the conserved cysteine through the conserved F or W. Fields, in order: J gene, clone size, V gene, D gene, CDR3 protein, CDR3 DNA. D genes are given only for firm matches. Size is omitted from some rows. Given values are once, few, many or a class for expanded clones.

TRBJ2-1,.,TRBV27,.,CATNKVRSSYNEQFF,TGTGCCACCAATAAAGTGAGGAGCTCCTACAATGAGCAGTTCTTC
TRBJ2-2,.,TRBV5-1,TRBD1,CASSPDRANTGELFF,TGCGCCAGCAGCCCGGACAGGGCGAACACCGGGGAGCTGTTTTTT
TRBJ1-1,.,TRBV5-1,.,CASSRTAPGVNTEAFF,TGCGCCAGCAGCAGGACGGCGCCAGGGGTTAACACTGAAGCTTTCTTT
TRBJ2-7,.,TRBV5-1,.,CASSSQGYEQYF,TGCGCCAGCAGCTCACAGGGTTACGAGCAGTACTTC
TRBJ2-7,.,TRBV6-1,.,CASSQTSYEQYF,TGTGCCAGCAGTCAGACTAGCTACGAGCAGTACTTC
TRBJ2-6,few,TRBV11-3,TRBD1,CASSSGQGASSGANVLTF,TGTGCCAGCAGCTCGGGACAGGGGGCATCCTCTGGGGCCAACGTCCTGACTTTC
TRBJ2-7,.,TRBV5-1,TRBD2,CASSLSLAGYEQYF,TGCGCCAGCAGCTTGAGTCTAGCGGGCTACGAGCAGTACTTC
TRBJ2-7,.,TRBV7-9,TRBD2,CASSLRASGRAEAYEQYF,TGTGCCAGCAGCTTAAGGGCTAGCGGGAGGGCCGAGGCCTACGAGCAGTACTTC
TRBJ1-1,.,TRBV2,.,CASSEYRSQNEAFF,TGTGCCAGCAGTGAATACCGCTCACAGAATGAAGCTTTCTTT
TRBJ2-2,.,TRBV19,TRBD2,CASSIGRRGGDTGELFF,TGTGCCAGTAGTATAGGCCGGCGGGGAGGGGATACCGGGGAGCTGTTTTTT
TRBJ2-1,.,TRBV11-2,.,CASSLGGGKPYNEQFF,TGTGCCAGCAGCTTAGGAGGCGGCAAACCCTACAATGAGCAGTTCTTC
TRBJ1-6,.,TRBV5-1,TRBD1,CASSLAGQGSNSPLHF,TGCGCCAGCAGCTTGGCGGGACAGGGAAGTAATTCACCCCTCCACTTT
TRBJ1-4,.,TRBV9,.,CASSVDDLIGEKLFF,TGTGCCAGCAGCGTAGACGACTTAATCGGGGAAAAACTGTTTTTT
TRBJ2-1,.,TRBV4-2,TRBD1,CASSQETGLNNEQFF,TGTGCCAGCAGCCAAGAGACAGGGCTCAACAATGAGCAGTTCTTC
TRBJ2-1,.,TRBV9,TRBD2,CAMEPGLAGNEQFF,TGTGCCATGGAACCGGGACTAGCGGGAAATGAGCAGTTCTTC
TRBJ2-3,.,TRBV11-2,TRBD2,CASSLRLAGARDTQYF,TGTGCCAGCAGCTTAAGACTAGCGGGAGCAAGAGATACGCAGTATTTT
TRBJ2-3,.,TRBV28,.,CASSLEGTDTQYF,TGTGCCAGCAGTTTAGAGGGCACAGATACGCAGTATTTT
TRBJ2-5,.,TRBV27,TRBD2,CASSSMTSAWETQYF,TGTGCCAGCAGTTCGATGACTAGCGCTTGGGAGACCCAGTACTTC
TRBJ2-5,.,TRBV7-9,.,CASSLDLSPGAQYF,TGTGCCAGCAGCTTAGACCTCAGCCCCGGGGCCCAGTACTTC
TRBJ2-2,.,TRBV7-3,.,CASSSFLGRSTGELFF,TGTGCCAGCAGCTCATTCCTGGGCCGAAGTACCGGGGAGCTGTTTTTT
TRBJ1-4,.,TRBV9,.,CASSGVAGPANEKLFF,TGTGCCAGCAGCGGGGTAGCGGGGCCAGCTAATGAAAAACTGTTTTTT
TRBJ1-2,few,TRBV27,.,CASSLASTGNYGYTF,TGTGCCAGCAGTTTAGCCTCGACAGGAAACTATGGCTACACCTTC
TRBJ2-1,.,TRBV25-1,TRBD2,CASSETGLAMNEQFF,TGTGCCAGCAGTGAAACGGGACTAGCAATGAATGAGCAGTTCTTC
TRBJ1-5,.,TRBV9,TRBD1,CASSAGQDQGPQHF,TGTGCCAGCAGCGCCGGACAGGACCAGGGGCCCCAGCATTTT
TRBJ2-1,.,TRBV28,TRBD2,CASSLAGTYNEQFF,TGTGCCAGCAGTCTAGCGGGGACCTACAATGAGCAGTTCTTC
TRBJ2-1,.,TRBV6-1,.,CASKTGSGADEQFF,TGTGCCAGCAAAACAGGAAGTGGTGCAGATGAGCAGTTCTTC
TRBJ1-3,.,TRBV7-8,.,CASSLEAGLRYTIYF,TGTGCCAGCAGCTTAGAAGCAGGGTTGAGATACACCATATATTTT
TRBJ2-2,once,TRBV7-3,.,CASSPSNTGELFF,TGTGCCAGCAGCCCGTCCAACACCGGGGAGCTGTTTTTT
TRBJ2-5,.,TRBV21-1,.,CASSKDMCGLAGEETQYF,TGTGCCAGCAGCAAAGACATGTGTGGGCTAGCGGGAGAGGAGACCCAGTACTTC
TRBJ2-5,.,TRBV29-1,TRBD2,CSALLAGDRGQETQYF,TGCAGCGCCCTACTAGCGGGAGACAGAGGGCAAGAGACCCAGTACTTC
TRBJ2-4,.,TRBV27,TRBD2,CASSLGPSWTSNIQYF,TGTGCCAGCAGTTTAGGCCCGAGCTGGACTAGTAACATTCAGTACTTC
TRBJ2-2,few,TRBV6-5,.,CASSYPGLKRIGELFF,TGTGCCAGCAGTTACCCGGGACTCAAAAGAATCGGGGAGCTGTTTTTT
TRBJ1-1,few,TRBV29-1,.,CSVAGEWDTEAFF,TGCAGCGTTGCAGGGGAGTGGGACACTGAAGCTTTCTTT
TRBJ2-4,.,TRBV25-1,TRBD2,CASSEFGLAGAKNIQYF,TGTGCCAGCAGTGAATTCGGACTAGCGGGAGCCAAAAACATTCAGTACTTC
TRBJ1-5,few,TRBV14,.,CASSPGYNQPQHF,TGTGCCAGCAGCCCGGGGTACAATCAGCCCCAGCATTTT
TRBJ2-1,.,TRBV5-1,TRBD2,CASSPGAGTSGINEQFF,TGCGCCAGCAGCCCCGGAGCCGGGACTAGCGGAATTAATGAGCAGTTCTTC
TRBJ2-2,few,TRBV5-1,.,CASSLGLGNTGELFF,TGCGCCAGCAGCTTGGGGCTTGGGAACACCGGGGAGCTGTTTTTT
TRBJ1-3,.,TRBV11-3,TRBD1,CASSPYNTGDGNTIYF,TGTGCCAGCAGCCCTTACAACACAGGGGACGGAAACACCATATATTTT
TRBJ2-5,.,TRBV5-4,TRBD1,CASSLFFGTGGKETQYF,TGTGCCAGCAGCTTGTTCTTCGGGACAGGGGGTAAAGAGACCCAGTACTTC
TRBJ1-2,.,TRBV9,.,CASSVDWQGYGYTF,TGTGCCAGCAGCGTAGATTGGCAGGGCTATGGCTACACCTTC
TRBJ1-2,.,TRBV9,TRBD1,CASSAGQGKTGYTF,TGTGCCAGCAGCGCCGGACAGGGGAAGACGGGCTACACCTTC